This T cell receptor beta chain was identified in a study of OX40 agonist ivuxolimab in advanced cancers. Study at large: Head and neck, renal cell, melanoma or hepatocellular carcinoma were the cancers that dose-escalation patients had.

Germline assignment: CDR1 MNHNS and CDR2 SASEGT. The V end was cut by 3 bases, the J end by 0 bases, with 9 bases between. This CDR3 is 14 amino acids long. Blood got drawn at baseline, again on cycle 4 day 1, and then on cycle 7 day 1. Assay: immunoSEQ multiplex PCR; the TCRdb copy retains only in-frame clones and omits some. The sample has 55,000 to 65,000 clones, approximately 91% seen once. Study-wide results and limits: Within 6 weeks, CD4+ and CD8+ blood T cells expanded clonally at 0.1 to 3.0 mg/kg. The mean number of expanded clones was higher in CD8+ T cells than in CD4+.

Points on this clone: Its target is not known.

This TCR was recovered from an adult with an advanced solid tumor such as melanoma, head and neck, liver or kidney cancer. The gene calls are TRBV6-1 and TRBJ2-7; D is unclear. This material consisted of CD4+ or CD8+ T cells sorted from blood, taken in a trial of the OX40 agonist ivuxolimab. CDR3 in amino acids: CASSESTYSYEQYF. CDR3 coding DNA: TGTGCCAGCAGTGAGTCAACCTACTCCTACGAGCAGTACTTC.